This is a list of T cell receptor beta chains from one sample in a study of regulatory T cells in long-lasting Graves disease. TCRdb used MiXCR to reprocess the multiplex PCR reads, holding one entry per CDR3 protein. The repertoire holds some 460,000 distinct CDR3 sequences, with around 15% as singletons. This sample was shared with a second study, whose subject was T cells in Graves' hyperthyroidism and ophthalmopathy.

The sequencing here drew on peripheral blood mononuclear cells (PBMCs), taken at new diagnosis, from a patient treated with antithyroid drugs. These receptors all come from a man between 40 and 49 years old with Graves disease. The CDR3 runs from the conserved cysteine through the conserved F or W. The D gene is left open where the match is weak. The size of a clone is reported for some rows only, either as once, few or many, or as a class for expanded clones.

TRBJ2-1 | many | TRBV5-1 | TRBD2 | TGCGCCAGCAGCTTAGGGGGACTAGCGGGAGAAGAGTGGTTCTTC | CASSLGGLAGEEWFF
TRBJ2-7 | many | TRBV28 | . | TGTGCCAGCAGTTTAGCAGGGATAAACGAGCAGTACTTC | CASSLAGINEQYF
TRBJ1-2 | many | TRBV28 | . | TGTGCCAGCAGCCTACAGGGTCTCGACTATGGCTACACCTTC | CASSLQGLDYGYTF
TRBJ2-1 | many | TRBV12-5 | TRBD2 | TGTGCTAGTGGTTTAAAAACGTGGGGACTAGCGGGAGAGGTGCCCTACAATGAGCAGTTCTTC | CASGLKTWGLAGEVPYNEQFF
TRBJ2-2 | many | TRBV10-3 | . | TGTGCCATCAGTGGCTCGAACACCGGGGAGCTGTTTTTT | CAISGSNTGELFF
TRBJ2-1 | many | TRBV27 | . | TGTGCCAGCAGCCCTTTAACGGGACCCTACAATGAGCAGTTCTTC | CASSPLTGPYNEQFF
TRBJ2-5 | . | TRBV7-9 | TRBD2 | TGTGCCAGCAGCTCATTTAGCGGGAGCGCAGAGACCCAGTACTTC | CASSSFSGSAETQYF
TRBJ2-1 | few | TRBV11-2 | . | TGTGCCAGCAGCTTAGCTCTCGGACTTTCCAAAGTGGGTGAGCAGTTCTTC | CASSLALGLSKVGEQFF
TRBJ1-1 | many | TRBV11-3 | . | TGTGCCAGCAGCTTAGATGACAGCACAGAAGCTTTCTTT | CASSLDDSTEAFF
TRBJ2-7 | many | TRBV6-1 | TRBD2 | TGTGCCAGCTCGGGACTAGCGGGAGGGCAGTCGCAGTACTTC | CASSGLAGGQSQYF
TRBJ2-2 | many | TRBV11-2 | TRBD1 | TGTGCCAGCAGCTTAGTTGCAGGGGGTTGGACCGGGGAGCTGTTTTTT | CASSLVAGGWTGELFF
TRBJ2-7 | . | TRBV5-1 | . | TGCGCCAGCAGCCCCGGGACTTTCTCCTACGAGCAGTACTTC | CASSPGTFSYEQYF
TRBJ2-3 | few | TRBV4-1 | TRBD2 | TGCGCCAGCAGCCGTACCATAGCGGGATTCGCAGATACGCAGTATTTT | CASSRTIAGFADTQYF
TRBJ1-1 | few | TRBV19 | . | TGTGCCAGTAGTACGGACAGAAAGGGCGCTGAAGCTTTCTTT | CASSTDRKGAEAFF
TRBJ2-7 | many | TRBV2 | . | TGTGCCAGCAGTGTAGGGGGAGACTCGGATTACGAGCAGTACTTC | CASSVGGDSDYEQYF
TRBJ2-2 | few | TRBV25-1 | TRBD1 | TGTGCCAGCAGTGCCCGACAGGGCGGGACCGGGGAGCTGTTTTTT | CASSARQGGTGELFF